The T cell receptor (beta chain) under discussion was sequenced for a study of T cells in women clearing cervical HPV infection. Study-level findings and limits: Each sample's T-cell count was unknown, possibly confounding richness.

Of note for this clone: What it binds is not known. The read stops 3 residues short of the end of the CDR3; the missing end is completed from the germline J gene.

Germline CDR1 reads SEHNR; CDR2 reads FQNEAQ (reference sequence). The CDR3 loop spans 14 amino acids. The V end lost 3 bases, the J end lost 5 bases, and 13 bases lay between the germline ends. The repertoire was sequenced with immunoSEQ multiplex PCR; TCRdb's copy has only in-frame clones and lacks some. The table lists about 30,000 clones, with 6.5% to 7.5% in the top ten. The sample taken for sequencing was blood buffy coat. The TCR comes from a woman aged 18 to 69 with a cervical HPV16 infection that either progressed to CIN3+ or cleared (not recorded which). The chain recombines TRBV7-9 with TRBJ1-2, with D possibly matching TRBD1 (5 bases). The covered CDR3 bases are TGTGCCAGCAGCTTGGGGGGGGGAGGGTATGGC. As protein: CASSLGGGGYG. The entire CDR3 sequence reads CASSLGGGGYGYTF.